Listed here are 8 T cell receptor beta chains from one sample, sequenced in a study of CD8 T cell repertoires and HIV-1 epitope variants. Their target antigens are unknown. The protocol was immunoSEQ multiplex PCR, while the TCRdb copy is restricted to in-frame clones and leaves out a portion. The sample consists of thousands of clones, less than 75% of them appearing once. The sequenced sample consisted of cultured CD8+ T cells derived from PBMCs. These receptors originate from a male donor with HIV.

By sample share, this clone is medium-sized. J is TRBJ1-1 and V is TRBV6-5; unclear D gene. The CDR3 loop spans 14 amino acids. Trimming cost V 1 base and J 0 bases, with 6 bases left between them. Germline V lookup: CDR1 MNHEY, CDR2 SVGAGI. The CDR3 bases are TGTGCCAGCAGTTACTTGGATATGAACACTGAAGCTTTCTTT. Its translation is CASSYLDMNTEAFF.

This clone is a singleton in its sample. V and J are TRBV5-6 and TRBJ1-5, with 9 bases matching TRBD1. Germline V gene sequence: CDR1 SGHDT, CDR2 YYEEEE. V trimming: 3 bases; J trimming: 3 bases; junction bases outside the gene matches: 1. The CDR3 extends over 14 amino acids. DNA of the CDR3: TGTGCCAGCAGCTGGACAGGGGCCAATCAGCCCCAGCATTTT. Its translation: CASSWTGANQPQHF.

The chain joins TRBV6-5 to TRBJ1-1; TRBD1 aligns across 10 bases. With V trimmed by 2 bases and J by 9 bases, 9 bases remained unmatched. Germline V lookup: CDR1 MNHEY, CDR2 SVGAGI. The CDR3 runs 15 residues. The chain's CDR3 is CASSYPGQGIYQAFF. The CDR3 nucleotides read TGTGCCAGCAGTTACCCGGGACAGGGGATTTACCAAGCTTTCTTT.

This rearrangement joins TRBV5-6 to TRBJ2-2, with no clear D. The germline V gene has CDR1 SGHDT and CDR2 YYEEEE. V was shortened by 0 bases and J by 3 bases, with 12 bases between the two germline ends. This CDR3 comprises 16 residues. CDR3 sequence: CASSLDLKRYTGELFF. CDR3 DNA sequence: TGTGCCAGCAGCTTGGATTTGAAACGATACACCGGGGAGCTGTTTTTT.

Of note for this clone: One junction end disagrees with the germline gene, perhaps due to a read error. The V call is TRBV18, the J call TRBJ2-3; 7 nucleotides agree with TRBD1. Per the germline V gene, CDR1 is KGHSH and CDR2 is LQKENI. The CDR3 is made up of 16 amino acids. In nucleotides, the CDR3 is TGTGTCAGCTCACCACTAGGGGGCAGTACCACAGATACGCAGTATTTT. It encodes CVSSPLGGSTTDTQYF.

The chain carries TRBV9 and TRBJ2-1, with D possibly being TRBD1 (6 bases). Trimming removed 2 bases at V and 0 bases at J, with 9 bases between. The CDR3 is made up of 15 amino acids. From germline, CDR1 is SGDLS and CDR2 YYNGEE. This chain's CDR3 is CASSVDSVSYNEQFF. Here the CDR3 DNA reads TGTGCCAGCAGCGTGGACAGCGTCTCCTACAATGAGCAGTTCTTC.

The CDR3 DNA sequence: TGTGCCAGCGCAATTACTGGCCACCGGGGGGAAAAACTGTTTTTT. It is translated as CASAITGHRGEKLFF. The chain combines TRBV28 with TRBJ1-4; tentatively, D is TRBD1 (5 bases). CDR1 is MDHEN, CDR2 SYDVKM, per germline. The V end lost 8 bases, the J end lost 8 bases, and 21 bases lay between the germline ends. This CDR3 has 15 amino acids.

The chain couples TRBV5-1 to TRBJ1-1; D is unclear. Germline V gene sequence: CDR1 SGHRS, CDR2 YFSETQ. V shed 0 bases and J shed 7 bases, with 16 bases lying between them. CDR3 length: 15 amino acids. The CDR3 spells CASSLALPSLGEAFF. The CDR3 nucleotides are TGCGCCAGCAGCTTGGCCTTACCGAGTCTCGGTGAAGCTTTCTTT.